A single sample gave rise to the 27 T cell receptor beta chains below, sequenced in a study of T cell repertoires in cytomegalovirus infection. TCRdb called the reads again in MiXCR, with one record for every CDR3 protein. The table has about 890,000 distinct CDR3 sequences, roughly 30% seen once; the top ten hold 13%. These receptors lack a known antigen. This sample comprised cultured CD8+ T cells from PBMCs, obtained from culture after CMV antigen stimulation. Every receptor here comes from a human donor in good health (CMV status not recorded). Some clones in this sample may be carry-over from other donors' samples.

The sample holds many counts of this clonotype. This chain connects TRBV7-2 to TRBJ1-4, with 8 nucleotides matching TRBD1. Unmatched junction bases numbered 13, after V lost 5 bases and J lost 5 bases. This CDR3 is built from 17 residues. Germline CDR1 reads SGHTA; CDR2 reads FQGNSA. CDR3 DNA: TGTGCCAGCAGCGATATCTATCAGGGACAGGCAAATGAAAAACTGTTTTTT. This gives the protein CASSDIYQGQANEKLFF.

CDR3 sequence reads: CASSYSIGPNTEAFF. The CDR3 DNA is TGTGCCAGCAGTTACTCGATAGGGCCGAACACTGAAGCTTTCTTT. V is TRBV6-5 and J is TRBJ1-1; the D is unclear. Trimming took off 0 bases at V and 1 base at J, with 9 bases between the two ends. Germline V lookup: CDR1 MNHEY, CDR2 SVGAGI. CDR3 length: 15 residues.

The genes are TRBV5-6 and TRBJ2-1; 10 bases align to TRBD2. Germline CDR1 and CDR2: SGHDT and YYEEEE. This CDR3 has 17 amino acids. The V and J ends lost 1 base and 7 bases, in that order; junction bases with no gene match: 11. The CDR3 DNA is TGTGCCAGCAGCTTGTCTCCTAGCGGGGGCCTCTATAATGAGCAGTTCTTC. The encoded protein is CASSLSPSGGLYNEQFF.

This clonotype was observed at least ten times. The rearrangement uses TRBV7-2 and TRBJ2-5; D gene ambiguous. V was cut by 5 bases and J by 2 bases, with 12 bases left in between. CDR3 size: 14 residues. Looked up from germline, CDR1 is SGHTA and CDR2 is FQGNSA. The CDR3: CASSPSVIQETQYF. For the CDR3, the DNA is TGTGCCAGCAGCCCTTCAGTGATTCAAGAGACCCAGTACTTC. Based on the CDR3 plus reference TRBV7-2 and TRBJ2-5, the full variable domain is GAGVSQSPSNKVTEKGKDVELRCDPISGHTALYWYRQSLGQGLEFLIYFQGNSAPDKSGLPSDRFSAERTGGSVSTLTIQRTQQEDSAVYLCASSPSVIQETQYFGPGTRLLVL.

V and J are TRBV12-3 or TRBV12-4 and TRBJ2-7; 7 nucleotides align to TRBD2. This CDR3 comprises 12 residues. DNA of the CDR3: TGTGTCAGCAGCCGCGGGGGAGGCGAGCAGTACGTC. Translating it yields CVSSRGGGEQYV.

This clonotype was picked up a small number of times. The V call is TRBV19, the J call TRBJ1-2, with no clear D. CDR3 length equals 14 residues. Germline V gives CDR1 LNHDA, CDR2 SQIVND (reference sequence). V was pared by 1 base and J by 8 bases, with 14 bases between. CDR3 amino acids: CASSIGPALGGYTF. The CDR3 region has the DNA TGTGCCAGTAGTATAGGGCCAGCTCTGGGAGGCTACACCTTC.

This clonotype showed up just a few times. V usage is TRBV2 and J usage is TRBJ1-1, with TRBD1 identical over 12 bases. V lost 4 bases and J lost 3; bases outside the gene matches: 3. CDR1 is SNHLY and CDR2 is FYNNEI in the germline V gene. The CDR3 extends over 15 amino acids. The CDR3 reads CASSGDRGHDTEAFF. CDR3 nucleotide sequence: TGTGCCAGCAGTGGGGACAGGGGGCACGACACTGAAGCTTTCTTT.

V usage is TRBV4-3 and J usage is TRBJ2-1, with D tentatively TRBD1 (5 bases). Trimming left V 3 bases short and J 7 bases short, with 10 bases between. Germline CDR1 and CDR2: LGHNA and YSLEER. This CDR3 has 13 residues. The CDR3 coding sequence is TGCGCCAGCAGCCATCGAGCAGGGAATGAGCAGTTCTTC. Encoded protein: CASSHRAGNEQFF.

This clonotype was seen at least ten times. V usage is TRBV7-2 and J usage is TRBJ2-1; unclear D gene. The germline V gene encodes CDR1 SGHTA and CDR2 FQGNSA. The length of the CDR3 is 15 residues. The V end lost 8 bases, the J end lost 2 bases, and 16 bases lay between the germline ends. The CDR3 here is CASSKFGDTYNEQFF. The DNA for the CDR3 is TGTGCCAGCTCCAAATTTGGAGACACCTACAATGAGCAGTTCTTC.

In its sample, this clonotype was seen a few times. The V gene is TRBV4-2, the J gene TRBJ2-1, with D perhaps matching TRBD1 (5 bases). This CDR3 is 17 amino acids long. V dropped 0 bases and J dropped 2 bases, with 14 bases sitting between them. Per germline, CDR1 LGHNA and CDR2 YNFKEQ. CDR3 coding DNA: TGTGCCAGCAGCCAAGAATGGAAACAGGATACCTACAATGAGCAGTTCTTC. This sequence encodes CASSQEWKQDTYNEQFF.

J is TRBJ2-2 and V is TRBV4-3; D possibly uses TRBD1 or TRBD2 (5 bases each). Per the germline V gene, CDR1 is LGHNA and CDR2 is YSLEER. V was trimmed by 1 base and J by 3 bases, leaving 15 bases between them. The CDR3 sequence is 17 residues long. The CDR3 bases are TGCGCCAGCAGCCAAGTCGTAGGAGAGGGGTACACCGGGGAGCTGTTTTTT. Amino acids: CASSQVVGEGYTGELFF.

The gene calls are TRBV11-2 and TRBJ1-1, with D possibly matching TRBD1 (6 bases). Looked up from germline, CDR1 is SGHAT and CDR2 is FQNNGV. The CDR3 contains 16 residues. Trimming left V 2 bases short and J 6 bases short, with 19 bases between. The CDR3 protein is CASSLWARGQGPEAFF. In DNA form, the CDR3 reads TGTGCCAGCAGCTTATGGGCCCGGGGGCAGGGACCTGAAGCTTTCTTT.

CDR3 sequence reads: CASSFYSSGSGELFF. CDR3 sequence (DNA): TGTGCCAGCAGTTTTTATTCGTCGGGGTCCGGGGAGCTGTTTTTT. This chain connects TRBV28 to TRBJ2-2; weak D call: TRBD2 (5 bases). The CDR3 is 15 residues long. Between the trimmed V and J ends, which lost 3 bases and 6 bases, there was a span of 14 bases. Germline CDR1 is MDHEN and CDR2 is SYDVKM.

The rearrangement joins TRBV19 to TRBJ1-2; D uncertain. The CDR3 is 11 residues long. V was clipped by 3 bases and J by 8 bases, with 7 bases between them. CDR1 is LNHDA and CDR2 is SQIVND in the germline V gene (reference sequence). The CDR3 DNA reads TGTGCCAGTAGTATCCCCAGAGGCTACACCTTC. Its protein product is CASSIPRGYTF.

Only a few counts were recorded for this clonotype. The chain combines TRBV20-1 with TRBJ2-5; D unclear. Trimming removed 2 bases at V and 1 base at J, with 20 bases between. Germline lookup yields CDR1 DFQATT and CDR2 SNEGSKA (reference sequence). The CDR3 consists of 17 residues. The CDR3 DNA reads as TGCAGTGCTAGATCTTATTCAGAGACCCCTTTCCAAGAGACCCAGTACTTC. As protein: CSARSYSETPFQETQYF.

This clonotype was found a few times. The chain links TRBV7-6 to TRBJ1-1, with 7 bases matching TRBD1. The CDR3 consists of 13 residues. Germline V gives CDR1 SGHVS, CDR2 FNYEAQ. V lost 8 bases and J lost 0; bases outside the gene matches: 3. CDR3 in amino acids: CASEGQMNTEAFF. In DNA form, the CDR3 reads TGTGCCAGCGAGGGACAGATGAACACTGAAGCTTTCTTT.

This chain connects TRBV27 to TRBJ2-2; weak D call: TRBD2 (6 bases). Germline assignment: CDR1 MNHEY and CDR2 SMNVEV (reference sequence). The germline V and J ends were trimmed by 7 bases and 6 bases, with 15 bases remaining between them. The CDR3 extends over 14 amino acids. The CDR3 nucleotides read TGTGCCAGCACCTCCGGGGGTAGGGCCGGGGAGCTGTTTTTT. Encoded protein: CASTSGGRAGELFF.

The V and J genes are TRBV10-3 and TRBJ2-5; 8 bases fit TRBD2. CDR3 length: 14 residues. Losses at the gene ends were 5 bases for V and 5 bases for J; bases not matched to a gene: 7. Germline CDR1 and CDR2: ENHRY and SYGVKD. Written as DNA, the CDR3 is TGTGCCATCAGTTCCCCGGGACTAGAGGAGACCCAGTACTTC. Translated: CAISSPGLEETQYF.

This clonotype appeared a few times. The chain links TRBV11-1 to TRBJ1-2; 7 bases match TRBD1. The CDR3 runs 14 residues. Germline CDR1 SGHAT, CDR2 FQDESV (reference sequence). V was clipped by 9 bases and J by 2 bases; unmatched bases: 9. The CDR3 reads CASSTGATNYGYTF. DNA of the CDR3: TGTGCCAGTAGTACAGGGGCTACGAACTATGGCTACACCTTC.

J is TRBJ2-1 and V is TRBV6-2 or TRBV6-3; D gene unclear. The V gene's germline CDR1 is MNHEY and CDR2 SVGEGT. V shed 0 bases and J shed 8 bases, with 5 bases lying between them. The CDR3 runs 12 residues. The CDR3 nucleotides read TGTGCCAGCAGTTACTCGAGGCATGAGCAGTTCTTC. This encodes CASSYSRHEQFF.

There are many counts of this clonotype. CDR3 sequence (DNA): TGTGCCAGCAGCGGCGGGTCCCAAGAGACCCAGTACTTC. As protein: CASSGGSQETQYF. The chain recombines TRBV7-9 with TRBJ2-5; D might be TRBD2 (5 bases). Germline loops: CDR1 SEHNR, CDR2 FQNEAQ (reference sequence). The V end was cut by 5 bases, the J end by 1 base, with 8 bases between. This CDR3 is 13 amino acids long.

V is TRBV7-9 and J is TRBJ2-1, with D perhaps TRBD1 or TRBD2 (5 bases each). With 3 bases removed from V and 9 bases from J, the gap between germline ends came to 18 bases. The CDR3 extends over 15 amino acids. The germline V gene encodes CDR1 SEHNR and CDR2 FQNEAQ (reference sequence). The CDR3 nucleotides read TGTGCCAGCAGCTTTAGCCGGGACGGATATCTTGAGCAGTTCTTC. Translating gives CASSFSRDGYLEQFF.

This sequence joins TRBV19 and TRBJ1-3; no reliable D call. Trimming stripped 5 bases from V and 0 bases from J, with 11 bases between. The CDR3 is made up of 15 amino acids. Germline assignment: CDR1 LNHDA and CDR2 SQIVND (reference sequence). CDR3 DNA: TGTGCCAGTAGTCCGGGGATAGCCTCTGGAAACACCATATATTTT. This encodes CASSPGIASGNTIYF.

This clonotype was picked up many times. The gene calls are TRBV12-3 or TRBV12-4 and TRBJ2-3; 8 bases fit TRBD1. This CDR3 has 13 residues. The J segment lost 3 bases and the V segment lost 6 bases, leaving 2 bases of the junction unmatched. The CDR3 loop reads CASRGQATDTQYF. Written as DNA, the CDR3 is TGTGCCAGCAGGGGACAGGCGACAGATACGCAGTATTTT.

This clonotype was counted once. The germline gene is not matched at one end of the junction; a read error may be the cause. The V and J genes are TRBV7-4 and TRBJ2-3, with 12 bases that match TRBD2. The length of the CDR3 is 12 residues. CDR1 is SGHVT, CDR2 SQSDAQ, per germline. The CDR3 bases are TGTGTCAGCAGCCGGACTAGCGGGGAAGAGAATTTT. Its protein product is CVSSRTSGEENF.

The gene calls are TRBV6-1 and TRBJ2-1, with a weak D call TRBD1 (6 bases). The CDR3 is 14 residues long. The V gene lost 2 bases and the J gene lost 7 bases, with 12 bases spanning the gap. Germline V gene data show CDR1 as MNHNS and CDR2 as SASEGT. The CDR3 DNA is TGTGCCAGCAGTGAACGGCAGGGGCCGAATGAGCAGTTCTTC. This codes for CASSERQGPNEQFF.

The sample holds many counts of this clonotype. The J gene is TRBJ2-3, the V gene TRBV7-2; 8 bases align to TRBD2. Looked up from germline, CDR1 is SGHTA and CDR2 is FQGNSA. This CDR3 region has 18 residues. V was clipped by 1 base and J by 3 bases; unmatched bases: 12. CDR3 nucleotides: TGTGCCAGCAGCTTAGGGGTGAATAGCGGGATTGGTACAGATACGCAGTATTTT. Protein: CASSLGVNSGIGTDTQYF.